One TCR beta chain is described in this entry. A junction boundary mismatches the germline segment, possibly from a read error. The sample belongs to a study of T cell changes during pregnancy in multiple sclerosis. From germline, CDR1 is MNHEY and CDR2 SVGAGI. The CDR3 has 13 residues. Sequenced by immunoSEQ multiplex PCR; TCRdb stores in-frame clones only, minus some. The repertoire holds roughly 110,000 clones, with about 89% as singletons. The sequencing here drew on peripheral blood, taken before pregnancy. This chain connects TRBV6-5 to TRBJ1-1; the D gene is possibly TRBD1 (6 bases). This sequence was found in a female donor with multiple sclerosis, enrolled in a pregnancy study. The CDR3 spells CAGSYGEGAEAFF. CDR3 DNA sequence: TGTGCCGGCAGTTACGGGGAGGGGGCTGAAGCTTTCTTT.